The TCR beta chain under discussion was sequenced for a study of T cell responses to AZD1222 COVID-19 vaccine. Study background: Second-dose intervals of approximately 4 or approximately 12 weeks were pooled.

The repertoire was sequenced with immunoSEQ multiplex PCR; TCRdb's copy has only in-frame clones and lacks some. This table has around 60,000 clones, 70% to 90% appearing once. Germline V gene lookup returns CDR1 SGHKS and CDR2 YYEKEE (reference sequence). V shed 0 bases and J 5 bases; nucleotides not matched to a gene: 6. The CDR3 sequence is 15 residues long. The sequence was obtained from an adult in good health. Sequencing used peripheral blood, obtained on day 0 of AZD1222 vaccination. The rearrangement links TRBV5-5 to TRBJ1-2; TRBD1 agrees at 8 bases. CDR3 nucleotides: TGTGCCAGCAGCTTGGAGGACAGGGTGGGATATGGCTACACCTTC. Residues: CASSLEDRVGYGYTF.